This is a list of T cell receptor beta chains from one sample in a study of OX40 agonist ivuxolimab in advanced cancers. Repertoires were generated with immunoSEQ multiplex PCR, while TCRdb's copy carries only in-frame clones and drops some. Found here are 55,000 to 80,000 clones, 80% to 90% of them singletons; the top ten hold around 2%. Sequenced here: CD4+ or CD8+ T cells sorted from blood, sampled in a trial of the OX40 agonist ivuxolimab. These receptors were taken from an adult with an advanced solid tumor such as melanoma, head and neck, liver or kidney cancer. Both conserved end residues are part of each CDR3. A D gene is named only where the DNA matches it firmly. Clone size, where shown, is once, few, many, or a class for clones that have expanded.

j_call clone_size v_call d_call cdr3_nt cdr3_aa
TRBJ2-1 - TRBV19 - TGTGCCAGTAGGGACCCCAGGACTTCCTACAATGAGCAGTTCTTC CASRDPRTSYNEQFF
TRBJ1-6 - TRBV18 - TGTGCCAGCTCACCAGGGCAGACAAGCAGTTCACCCCTCCACTTT CASSPGQTSSSPLHF
TRBJ2-1 once TRBV7-3 - TGTGCCAGCAGCTTAATGGGATTCAATGAGCAGTTCTTC CASSLMGFNEQFF
TRBJ2-3 once TRBV6-5 - TGTGCCAGCAGTTACTCGCATCCAGATACGCAGTATTTT CASSYSHPDTQYF
TRBJ2-7 - TRBV11-2 - TGTGCCAGCAGCTTAGCAGCCCGAGGATCCTACGAGCAGTACTTC CASSLAARGSYEQYF
TRBJ2-1 - TRBV19 - TGTGCCAGTAGCATTAGCGGCCTCTACAATGAGCAGTTCTTC CASSISGLYNEQFF
TRBJ1-1 once TRBV7-8 - TGTGCCAGCAGCTTAGTCTCGGGTGGTAACACTGAAGCTTTCTTT CASSLVSGGNTEAFF
TRBJ2-2 - TRBV18 - TGTGCCAGCTCTCGGGACCGATCCGGGGAGCTGTTTTTT CASSRDRSGELFF
TRBJ2-1 - TRBV2 - TGTGCCAGCAGTGAAGAGGGGCTGTTTACTTCCTACAATGAGCAGTTCTTC CASSEEGLFTSYNEQFF
TRBJ1-2 - TRBV18 TRBD1 TGTGCCAGCTCACCACAGGGGACAGACTATGGCTACACCTTC CASSPQGTDYGYTF
TRBJ2-5 - TRBV28 - TGTGCCAGCACCGACTTACGGGGGACCCAGTACTTC CASTDLRGTQYF
TRBJ2-1 - TRBV11-2 - TGTGCCAGCAGCGACCTCCTTCGCCGCAATGAGCAGTTCTTC CASSDLLRRNEQFF
TRBJ2-1 - TRBV6-6 TRBD1 TGTGCCACCCTGAGACAGGGGAGATACAATGAGCAGTTCTTC CATLRQGRYNEQFF
TRBJ2-5 - TRBV5-1 TRBD2 TGCGCCAGCAGCTCGGGCGGGGGGGCCTTCGGAGAGACCCAGTACTTC CASSSGGGAFGETQYF
TRBJ2-4 few TRBV6-1 - TGTGCCAGCGACAGTGTGGCCAAAAACATTCAGTACTTC CASDSVAKNIQYF
TRBJ2-3 - TRBV5-1 TRBD2 TGCGCCAGCAGCCCTCGGGAGGCTGCGGTCTCAGATACGCAGTATTTT CASSPREAAVSDTQYF
TRBJ2-2 - TRBV12-5 TRBD1 TGTGCTAGTGGCAAATCACCGGGACAGGGGATAATCGGGGAGCTGTTTTTT CASGKSPGQGIIGELFF
TRBJ2-7 - TRBV30 - TGTGCCTGGAGTTGGGGGACCGTAGCCAACGAGCAGTACTTC CAWSWGTVANEQYF
TRBJ2-2 - TRBV5-1 - TGCGCCAGCAGCCCAACAGGGTCGGGCACCGGGGAGCTGTTTTTT CASSPTGSGTGELFF
TRBJ2-6 - TRBV7-2 TRBD2 TGTGCCAGCAGCTTGGTAGCGGGGGGATACTCTGGGGCCAACGTCCTGACTTTC CASSLVAGGYSGANVLTF
TRBJ1-5 - TRBV2 - TGTGCCAGCGGAGGGGTAGATAGCAATCAGCCCCAGCATTTT CASGGVDSNQPQHF
TRBJ2-2 - TRBV11-2 - TGTGCCAGCAGCCCCGGGCCCGGGTACGGCGGGGAACTGTTTTTT CASSPGPGYGGELFF
TRBJ2-7 once TRBV5-1 - TGCGCCAGCAGCTTGAGAGGGGATGAGCAGTACTTC CASSLRGDEQYF
TRBJ2-5 - TRBV29-1 TRBD2 TGCAGCGTTGAGATGAACGCGGGGGGCTACCAAGAGACCCAGTACTTC CSVEMNAGGYQETQYF
TRBJ2-5 - TRBV2 - TGTGCCAGCAGTGGTATATCTCCGGGAGAGACCCAGTACTTC CASSGISPGETQYF
TRBJ1-4 - TRBV2 - TGTGCCAGCCGTGAGGACTTTAATGAAAAACTGTTTTTT CASREDFNEKLFF
TRBJ1-1 once TRBV4-1 TRBD1 TGCGCCAGCAGCCAATACAGGGGAACTGAAGCTTTCTTT CASSQYRGTEAFF
TRBJ1-1 - TRBV5-4 TRBD1 TGTGCCAGCAGCCCCCGGACAGGGGAGAGAGAAACTGAAGCTTTCTTT CASSPRTGERETEAFF
TRBJ1-3 - TRBV5-1 - TGCGCCAGCAGCTTGACCCTTGCTGGAAACACCATATATTTT CASSLTLAGNTIYF
TRBJ2-1 - TRBV19 TRBD2 TGTGCCAGTAGAACCGCCGGGACTACCACCTACAATGAGCAGTTCTTC CASRTAGTTTYNEQFF
TRBJ1-5 - TRBV5-5 - TGTGCCAGCAGTTGGGGCCCGGGCAATCAGCCCCAGCATTTT CASSWGPGNQPQHF
TRBJ2-6 - TRBV9 TRBD1 TGTGCCAGCAGCCCCCAGGGGGTGAGGGGCTCGGGCTCTGGGGCCAACGTCCTGACTTTC CASSPQGVRGSGSGANVLTF
TRBJ2-1 - TRBV2 TRBD2 TGTGCCAGCAGTGACCAGCGGGGAGTTGATGAGCAGTTCTTC CASSDQRGVDEQFF
TRBJ2-1 - TRBV18 - TGTGCCAGCTCACCACCTCAACAGGACTCCTACAATGAGCAGTTCTTC CASSPPQQDSYNEQFF
TRBJ2-6 - TRBV19 - TGTGCCAGTAGTCAGGGGTACGGGGCCAACGTCCTGACTTTC CASSQGYGANVLTF
TRBJ2-7 - TRBV7-2 - TGTGCCAGCAGCTTAGGGCGGGGCGGGGACTACGAGCAGTACTTC CASSLGRGGDYEQYF
TRBJ2-3 - TRBV6-6 - TGTGCCAGCAGGTTGGACGGTTCAGATACGCAGTATTTT CASRLDGSDTQYF
TRBJ1-6 - TRBV30 - TGTGCCTGGAACATAATTCTGGGGGACTCACCCCTCCACTTT CAWNIILGDSPLHF
TRBJ2-2 - TRBV6-6 - TGTGCCAGCAGTTATGGCACCGGGGAGCTGTTTTTT CASSYGTGELFF
TRBJ2-1 - TRBV9 TRBD2 TGTGCCAGCAGCGTAGACGCCGGGAGGGCCAGGAATGAGCAGTTCTTC CASSVDAGRARNEQFF
TRBJ1-3 - TRBV30 - TGTGCCTGGAGTGCCTCAGGGGTGAACACCATATATTTT CAWSASGVNTIYF
TRBJ1-6 - TRBV18 - TGTGCCAGCTCACCCTCAGGGGATAATTCACCCCTCCACTTT CASSPSGDNSPLHF
TRBJ2-1 - TRBV7-9 - TGTGCCAGCAGCCTGGGGAAGAAATACAATGAGCAGTTCTTC CASSLGKKYNEQFF
TRBJ1-5 - TRBV2 TRBD1 TGTGCCAGCAGTGTCTTTGACAGGGCCAATCAGCCCCAGCATTTT CASSVFDRANQPQHF
TRBJ1-1 - TRBV2 - TGTGCCAGCAACGACCCGGTACAGGGACGAGTGGTAGCTTTCTTT CASNDPVQGRVVAFF
TRBJ2-5 - TRBV18 - TGTGCCAGCTCACCAGGTTTGGGGTTACAAGAGACCCAGTACTTC CASSPGLGLQETQYF
TRBJ2-2 - TRBV7-9 - TGTGCCAGCAGCTCAGGGCCGGGGGCCGGGGAGCTGTTTTTT CASSSGPGAGELFF
TRBJ1-1 - TRBV10-3 - TGTGCCATCAGGGCCGGGGCGTTGAACACTGAAGCTTTCTTT CAIRAGALNTEAFF
TRBJ1-3 few TRBV29-1 - TGCAGCGTTGATTCCATTGGAAACACCATATATTTT CSVDSIGNTIYF
TRBJ2-5 once TRBV5-1 TRBD2 TGCGCCAGCAGCGGCGGCGGGGGGGTTGAGACCCAGTACTTC CASSGGGGVETQYF
TRBJ2-3 - TRBV5-8 - TGTGCCAGCAGCACCGGGACTAGCACAGATACGCAGTATTTT CASSTGTSTDTQYF
TRBJ2-6 - TRBV30 TRBD1 TGTGCCTGGAGTGTGCAGGGCAGGGGGTATGGGGCCAACGTCCTGACTTTC CAWSVQGRGYGANVLTF